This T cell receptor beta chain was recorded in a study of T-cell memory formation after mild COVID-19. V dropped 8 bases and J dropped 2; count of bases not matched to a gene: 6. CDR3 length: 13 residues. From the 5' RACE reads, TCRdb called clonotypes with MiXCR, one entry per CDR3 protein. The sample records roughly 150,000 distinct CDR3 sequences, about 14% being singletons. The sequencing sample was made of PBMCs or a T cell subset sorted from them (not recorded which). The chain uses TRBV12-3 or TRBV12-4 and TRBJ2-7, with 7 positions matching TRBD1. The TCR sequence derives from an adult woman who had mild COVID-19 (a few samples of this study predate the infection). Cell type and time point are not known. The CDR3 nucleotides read TGTGCCAGCCGTCCCGGGACAGCCTACGAGCAGTACTTC. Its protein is CASRPGTAYEQYF.